The 2 T cell receptor beta chains presented below share a single source sample, sequenced in a study of cytomegalovirus exposure and HLA in healthy donors. The PCR used 60 Vbeta and 13 Jbeta primers. Using immunoSEQ multiplex PCR, the repertoire was profiled, and TCRdb retains in-frame clones only, with some absent. The table has under 150,000 clones, 75% to 85% seen once. Specimen: PBMCs. All receptors come from a middle-aged woman in good health and CMV-seropositive.

The rearrangement links TRBV19 to TRBJ1-5, with 7 bases fitting TRBD1. In germline, CDR1 is LNHDA, CDR2 SQIVND (reference sequence). This CDR3 contains 14 residues. With 5 bases clipped from V and 2 bases from J, the junction kept 3 bases outside the gene matches. The CDR3 is CASSVQGRNQPQHF. Here the CDR3 DNA reads TGTGCCAGTAGTGTACAGGGGCGCAATCAGCCCCAGCATTTT.

The genes are TRBV10-1 and TRBJ2-1, with TRBD2 matching over 15 bases. The trim removed 8 bases at V and 3 bases at J, leaving 20 bases unmatched. The CDR3 is 21 amino acids. Looked up from germline, CDR1 is WNHNN and CDR2 is SYGVQD (reference sequence). The chain's CDR3 is CASGGTGLGLAGGHHYNEQFF. In DNA, the CDR3 is TGCGCCAGCGGCGGGACAGGCCTAGGACTAGCGGGAGGGCACCACTACAATGAGCAGTTCTTC.